One and the same sample provided the 19 T cell receptor beta chains below, sequenced in a study of CD8 T cells in ankylosing spondylitis (dated by TCRdb to the late 2010s). The protocol used for the library was 5' RACE. Sequencing relied on an Illumina HiSeq 2500. TCRdb reworked the public reads: Q25 trimming with fastp, MiXCR clone assembly, productive beta chains retained. A single entry per CDR3 protein holds the most common genes and DNA from its merged rows. For this sample there are some 130,000 distinct CDR3 sequences; approximately 8.4% appear just once. Of the sample, 7.3% is held by the ten largest clones. Sequenced sample: synovial fluid, either unsorted or a sorted T cell fraction (not recorded which). The receptor set was obtained from a male donor with ankylosing spondylitis.

The chain has TRBV2 and TRBJ2-7, with D possibly matching TRBD2 (5 bases). V was cut by 5 bases and J by 2 bases, with 19 bases left in between. Per germline, CDR1 SNHLY and CDR2 FYNNEI. This CDR3 has 16 residues. CDR3 protein: CASSIPTGRVAYEQYF. In nucleotides, the CDR3 is TGTGCCAGCAGTATCCCGACGGGGAGAGTAGCCTACGAGCAGTACTTC.

This clonotype came up a few times. This chain connects TRBV11-1 to TRBJ2-1, with TRBD2 identical over 13 bases. This CDR3 is built from 16 residues. The germline V gene encodes CDR1 SGHAT and CDR2 FQDESV (reference sequence). Losses at the gene ends were 6 bases for V and 3 bases for J; bases not matched to a gene: 5. Written as DNA, the CDR3 is TGTGCCAGCAGTTGGACTAGCGGGAGTATCTACAATGAGCAGTTCTTC. Residues: CASSWTSGSIYNEQFF.

This chain joins TRBV10-3 and TRBJ2-2; tentatively, D is TRBD1 or TRBD2 (6 bases each). V was shortened by 11 bases and J by 9 bases, with 19 bases between the two germline ends. CDR1 is ENHRY and CDR2 is SYGVKD in the germline V gene. This CDR3 is built from 13 residues. The CDR3 loop reads CAGQGRNERELFF. The DNA for the CDR3 is TGTGCCGGTCAGGGGAGGAACGAGAGGGAGCTGTTTTTT.

This clonotype was observed many times. The chain recombines TRBV10-3 with TRBJ2-3; tentatively, D is TRBD2 (6 bases). The CDR3 runs 12 residues. Germline V gene sequence: CDR1 ENHRY, CDR2 SYGVKD. The V and J ends lost 10 bases and 5 bases respectively, with 13 bases between them. The CDR3 loop is CATDGGKDTQYF. DNA for the CDR3: TGTGCCACCGATGGCGGGAAAGATACGCAGTATTTT.

The table lists this clonotype with many counts. CDR3 sequence: CAIRTAGGADTQYF. In DNA form, the CDR3 reads TGTGCCATCAGGACCGCGGGAGGGGCAGATACGCAGTATTTT. This sequence joins TRBV10-3 and TRBJ2-3; 9 bases agree with TRBD2. Germline V CDR1 and CDR2: ENHRY, SYGVKD. J lost 4 bases, V lost 6 bases, and 5 bases had no gene match. The CDR3 runs to 14 residues.

This clonotype was seen repeatedly, ten times or more. The CDR3 reads CASSLDRQNIQYF. Here the CDR3 DNA reads TGCGCCAGCAGCTTGGACAGACAAAACATTCAGTACTTC. This chain links TRBV5-1 with TRBJ2-4; D unclear. The CDR3 contains 13 residues. The germline CDR1 and CDR2 sequences are SGHRS and YFSETQ. Trimming shortened V by 0 bases and J by 5 bases, and 6 bases separated the two germline ends.

The V call is TRBV20-1, the J call TRBJ2-5; 7 bases match TRBD1. The V segment lost 1 base and the J segment 5 bases; nucleotides outside the gene matches: 7. The CDR3 spans 14 residues. Germline V gene data show CDR1 as DFQATT and CDR2 as SNEGSKA (reference sequence). The CDR3 DNA follows: TGCAGTGCTAGAGGAAGGCAGGGGGTCGAGACCCAGTACTTC. This codes for CSARGRQGVETQYF.

This clonotype was detected many times. CDR3 sequence: CASSRHLYSHSYEQYF. The CDR3 bases are TGTGCCAGCAGCCGCCACCTATACTCCCACTCCTACGAGCAGTACTTC. The chain recombines TRBV3-1 with TRBJ2-7; D gene ambiguous. This CDR3 comprises 16 residues. Germline V gives CDR1 LGHDT, CDR2 YNNKEL (reference sequence). Deletions cut 4 bases from V and 0 bases from J, with 16 bases between.

This clonotype was recorded at least ten times. The chain is built from TRBV20-1 and TRBJ1-3, with D uncertain. V lost 0 bases, J lost 1 base, and 7 bases lay in between. Germline V CDR1 and CDR2: DFQATT, SNEGSKA (reference sequence). The CDR3 runs to 14 residues. CDR3 nucleotides: TGCAGTGCTAGAGACTACAGATCTGGAAACACCATATATTTT. This sequence encodes CSARDYRSGNTIYF.

This clonotype was detected many times. V is TRBV16 and J is TRBJ1-5, with no clear D. The V and J ends lost 4 bases and 6 bases respectively, with 19 bases between them. Germline CDR1 KGHSY, CDR2 FQNENV. This CDR3 has 16 amino acids. CDR3 nucleotides: TGTGCCAGCAGCCGCCTAAACAGCGGGCGAGGTCAGCCCCAGCATTTT. Protein: CASSRLNSGRGQPQHF.

The V and J genes are TRBV18 and TRBJ2-1; TRBD2 matches 7 bases. The CDR3 is 16 residues long. CDR1 is KGHSH, CDR2 LQKENI, per germline. With 2 bases clipped from V and 4 bases from J, the junction kept 8 bases outside the gene matches. In nucleotides, the CDR3 is TGTGCCAGCTCACCATTTCCGGGAGGAAATTACAATGAGCAGTTCTTC. Protein sequence: CASSPFPGGNYNEQFF.

This clonotype was counted a few times. The V and J genes are TRBV20-1 and TRBJ1-1, with D possibly TRBD1 on 5 matching bases. The CDR3 totals 15 residues. In germline, CDR1 is DFQATT, CDR2 SNEGSKA (reference sequence). Trimming shortened V by 0 bases and J by 3 bases, and 14 bases separated the two germline ends. CDR3 nucleotides: TGCAGTGCTAGAGATCCTAGGGGCTCCGACACTGAAGCTTTCTTT. It translates to CSARDPRGSDTEAFF.

This clonotype turned up a few times. The chain carries TRBV12-3 or TRBV12-4 and TRBJ2-2, with 8 bases aligning to TRBD2. CDR3 length: 14 amino acids. The V segment lost 3 bases and the J segment 5 bases; nucleotides outside the gene matches: 2. The DNA of the CDR3 is TGTGCCAGCAGTTTCTTAGCGGGAACCGGGGAGCTGTTTTTT. As protein: CASSFLAGTGELFF.

This clonotype was recorded many times. The rearrangement joins TRBV30 to TRBJ2-2; D not certain. The CDR3 loop spans 14 amino acids. Germline CDR1 is GTSNPN and CDR2 is SVGIG (reference sequence). Trimming cost V 0 bases and J 1 base, with 6 bases left between them. This CDR3 is CAWSVARNTGELFF. CDR3 in DNA: TGTGCCTGGAGTGTTGCCAGGAACACCGGGGAGCTGTTTTTT.

This clonotype occurred many times. CDR3 residues: CSARSATATGNTIYF. The CDR3 bases are TGCAGTGCTAGGAGCGCAACAGCTACTGGAAACACCATATATTTT. V gene TRBV20-1 combines with J gene TRBJ1-3; D not certain. Trimming pared 3 bases from V and 2 bases from J, leaving 14 bases between. In germline, CDR1 is DFQATT, CDR2 SNEGSKA (reference sequence). There are 15 residues in the CDR3.

This clonotype showed up many times. The J gene is TRBJ1-4, the V gene TRBV7-2; D possibly corresponds to TRBD1 (5 bases). This CDR3 has 16 amino acids. Germline lookup yields CDR1 SGHTA and CDR2 FQGNSA. Trimming pared 3 bases from V and 8 bases from J, leaving 19 bases between. The CDR3 DNA reads as TGTGCCAGCAGCTTCTTATCTCAGGGAGGTAGCGAAAAACTGTTTTTT. Protein product: CASSFLSQGGSEKLFF.

This clonotype was detected a few times. This rearrangement joins TRBV28 to TRBJ1-5; 7 bases match TRBD1. Per the germline V gene, CDR1 is MDHEN and CDR2 is SYDVKM. This CDR3 region has 19 residues. V dropped 5 bases and J dropped 4; count of bases not matched to a gene: 20. CDR3 in DNA: TGTGCCAGCAGTCCACCCCGGGACAGAGCGTGGATATGGAATCAGCCCCAGCATTTT. Residues: CASSPPRDRAWIWNQPQHF.

This clonotype showed up many times. This sequence joins TRBV7-2 and TRBJ2-1, with 7 bases aligning to TRBD1. CDR1 is SGHTA and CDR2 is FQGNSA in the germline V gene. The CDR3 has 15 amino acids. Losses at the gene ends were 2 bases for V and 4 bases for J; bases not matched to a gene: 5. The CDR3 DNA sequence: TGTGCCAGCAGCTTAAGACAGGGAGATTACAATGAGCAGTTCTTC. This gives the protein CASSLRQGDYNEQFF.

This clonotype was found many times. The CDR3 DNA follows: TGTGCCAGCTCCGCTAGCGACAAACATACGCAGTATTTT. Translation gives CASSASDKHTQYF. The chain couples TRBV18 to TRBJ2-3, with TRBD2 as a possible D gene (6 bases). The V gene lost 6 bases and the J gene lost 7 bases, with 14 bases spanning the gap. Germline assignment: CDR1 KGHSH and CDR2 LQKENI. This CDR3 contains 13 residues. The complete variable domain, with remaining parts taken from reference TRBV18 and TRBJ2-3, reads NAGVMQNPRHLVRRRGQEARLRCSPMKGHSHVYWYRQLPEEGLKFMVYLQKENIIDESGMPKERFSAEFPKEGPSILRIQQVVRGDSAAYFCASSASDKHTQYFGPGTRLTVL.